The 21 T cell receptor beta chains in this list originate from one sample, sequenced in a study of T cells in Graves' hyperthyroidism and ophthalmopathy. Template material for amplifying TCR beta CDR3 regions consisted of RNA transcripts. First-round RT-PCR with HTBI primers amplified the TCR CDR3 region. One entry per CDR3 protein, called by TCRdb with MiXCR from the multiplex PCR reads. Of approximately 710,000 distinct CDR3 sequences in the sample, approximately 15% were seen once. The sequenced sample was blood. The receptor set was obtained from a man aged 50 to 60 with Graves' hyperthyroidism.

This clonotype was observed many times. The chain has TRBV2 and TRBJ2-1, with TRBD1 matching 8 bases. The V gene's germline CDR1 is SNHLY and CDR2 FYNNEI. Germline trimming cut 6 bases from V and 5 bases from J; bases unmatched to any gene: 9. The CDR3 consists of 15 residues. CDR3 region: CASSTRRQGHNEQFF. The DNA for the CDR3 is TGTGCCAGCAGCACTAGAAGACAGGGGCACAATGAGCAGTTCTTC. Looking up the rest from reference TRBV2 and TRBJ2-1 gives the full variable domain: EPEVTQTPSHQVTQMGQEVILRCVPISNHLYFYWYRQILGQKVEFLVSFYNNEISEKSEIFDDQFSVERPDGSNFTLKIRSTKLEDSAMYFCASSTRRQGHNEQFFGPGTRLTVL.

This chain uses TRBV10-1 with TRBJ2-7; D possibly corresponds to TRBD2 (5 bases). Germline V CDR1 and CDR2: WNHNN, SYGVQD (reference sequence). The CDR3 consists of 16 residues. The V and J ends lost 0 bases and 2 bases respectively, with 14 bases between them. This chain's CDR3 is CASSESRGRNPYEQYF. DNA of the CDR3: TGCGCCAGCAGTGAGTCGAGAGGGCGGAACCCCTACGAGCAGTACTTC.

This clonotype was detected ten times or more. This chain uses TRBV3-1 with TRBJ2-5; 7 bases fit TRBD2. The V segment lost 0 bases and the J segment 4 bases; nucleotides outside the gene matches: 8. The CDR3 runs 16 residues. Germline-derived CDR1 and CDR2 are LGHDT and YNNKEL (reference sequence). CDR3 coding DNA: TGTGCCAGCAGCCAAGATTTTCGGGGGGAAGGAGAGACCCAGTACTTC. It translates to CASSQDFRGEGETQYF.

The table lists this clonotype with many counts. This chain's CDR3 is CASSPGQGGHYEQYF. CDR3 nucleotide sequence: TGTGCCAGCAGCCCAGGCCAGGGGGGTCACTACGAGCAGTACTTC. The gene calls are TRBV7-2 and TRBJ2-7, with D possibly matching TRBD1 (7 bases). Germline V gene data show CDR1 as SGHTA and CDR2 as FQGNSA. The CDR3 contains 15 residues. Trimming took 5 bases from V and 3 from J, leaving 17 bases between them.

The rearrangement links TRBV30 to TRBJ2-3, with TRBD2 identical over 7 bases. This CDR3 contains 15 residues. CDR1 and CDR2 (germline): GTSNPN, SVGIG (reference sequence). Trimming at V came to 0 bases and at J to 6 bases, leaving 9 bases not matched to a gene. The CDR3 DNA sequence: TGTGCCTGGAGTGTATCCAGCGGGATAACGGATACGCAGTATTTT. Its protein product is CAWSVSSGITDTQYF.

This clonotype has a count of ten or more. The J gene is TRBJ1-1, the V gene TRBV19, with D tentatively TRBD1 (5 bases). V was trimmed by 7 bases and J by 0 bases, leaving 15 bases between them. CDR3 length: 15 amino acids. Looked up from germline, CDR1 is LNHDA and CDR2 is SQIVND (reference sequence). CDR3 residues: CASNWQGGLNTEAFF. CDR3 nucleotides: TGTGCCAGTAATTGGCAGGGAGGCCTGAACACTGAAGCTTTCTTT.

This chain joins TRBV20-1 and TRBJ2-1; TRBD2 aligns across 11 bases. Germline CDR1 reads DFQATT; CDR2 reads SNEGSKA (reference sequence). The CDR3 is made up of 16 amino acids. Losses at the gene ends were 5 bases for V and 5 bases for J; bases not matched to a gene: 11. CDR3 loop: CSAPSSGRAEDNEQFF. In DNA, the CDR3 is TGCAGTGCTCCTAGTAGCGGGAGGGCAGAGGACAATGAGCAGTTCTTC.

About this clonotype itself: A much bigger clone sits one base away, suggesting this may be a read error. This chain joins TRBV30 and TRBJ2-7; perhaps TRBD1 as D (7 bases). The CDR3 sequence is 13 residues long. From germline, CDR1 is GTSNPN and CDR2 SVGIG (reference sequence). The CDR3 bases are TGTGCCTGCTCTACTCAGGGGGGACCCGAGCGGTACTTC. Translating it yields CACSTQGGPERYF.

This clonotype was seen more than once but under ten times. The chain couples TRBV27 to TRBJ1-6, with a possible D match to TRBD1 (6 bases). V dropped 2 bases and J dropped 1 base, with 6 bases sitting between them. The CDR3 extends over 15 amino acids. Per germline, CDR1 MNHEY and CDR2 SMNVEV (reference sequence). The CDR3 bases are TGTGCCAGCAGTTTACAGGGGTCCTATAATTCACCCCTCCACTTT. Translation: CASSLQGSYNSPLHF.

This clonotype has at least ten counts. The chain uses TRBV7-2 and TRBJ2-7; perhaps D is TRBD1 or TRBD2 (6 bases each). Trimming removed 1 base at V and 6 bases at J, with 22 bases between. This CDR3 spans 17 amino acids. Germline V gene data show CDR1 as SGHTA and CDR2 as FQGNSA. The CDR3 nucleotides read TGTGCCAGCAGCTTAGTTGGGGACGGGGGCTTGGGGGGCGAGCAGTACTTC. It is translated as CASSLVGDGGLGGEQYF.

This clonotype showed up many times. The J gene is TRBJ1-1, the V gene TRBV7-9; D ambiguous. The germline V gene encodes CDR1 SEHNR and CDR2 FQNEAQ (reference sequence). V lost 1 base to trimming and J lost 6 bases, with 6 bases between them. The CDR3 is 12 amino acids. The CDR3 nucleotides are TGTGCCAGCAGCTTAGGGTTCGCTGAAGCTTTCTTT. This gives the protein CASSLGFAEAFF. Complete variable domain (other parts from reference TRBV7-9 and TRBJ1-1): DTGVSQNPRHKITKRGQNVTFRCDPISEHNRLYWYRQTLGQGPEFLTYFQNEAQLEKSRLLSDRFSAERPKGSFSTLEIQRTEQGDSAMYLCASSLGFAEAFFGQGTRLTVV.

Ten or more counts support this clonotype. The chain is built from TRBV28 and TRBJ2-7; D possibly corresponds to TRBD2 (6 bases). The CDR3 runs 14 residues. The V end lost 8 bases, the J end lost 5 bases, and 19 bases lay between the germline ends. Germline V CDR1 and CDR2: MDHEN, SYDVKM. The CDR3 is CASRRRLASNEQYF. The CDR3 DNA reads TGTGCCAGCCGAAGGCGGCTAGCGTCCAACGAGCAGTACTTC. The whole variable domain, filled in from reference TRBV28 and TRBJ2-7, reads DVKVTQSSRYLVKRTGEKVFLECVQDMDHENMFWYRQDPGLGLRLIYFSYDVKMKEKGDIPEGYSVSREKKERFSLILESASTNQTSMYLCASRRRLASNEQYFGPGTRLTVT.

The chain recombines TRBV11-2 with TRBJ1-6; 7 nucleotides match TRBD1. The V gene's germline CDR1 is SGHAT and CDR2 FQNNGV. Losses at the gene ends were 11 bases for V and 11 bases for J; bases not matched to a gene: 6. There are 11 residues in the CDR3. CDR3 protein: CASRGDAPLHF. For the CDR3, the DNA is TGTGCCTCCAGGGGGGATGCACCCCTCCACTTT.

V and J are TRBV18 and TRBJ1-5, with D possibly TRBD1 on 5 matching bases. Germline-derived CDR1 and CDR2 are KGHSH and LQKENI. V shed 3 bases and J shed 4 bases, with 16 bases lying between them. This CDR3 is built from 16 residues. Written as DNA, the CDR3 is TGTGCCAGCTCACCGTACGATGGGGGAAGGAATCAGCCCCAGCATTTT. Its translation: CASSPYDGGRNQPQHF. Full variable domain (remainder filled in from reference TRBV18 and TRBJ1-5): NAGVMQNPRHLVRRRGQEARLRCSPMKGHSHVYWYRQLPEEGLKFMVYLQKENIIDESGMPKERFSAEFPKEGPSILRIQQVVRGDSAAYFCASSPYDGGRNQPQHFGDGTRLSIL.

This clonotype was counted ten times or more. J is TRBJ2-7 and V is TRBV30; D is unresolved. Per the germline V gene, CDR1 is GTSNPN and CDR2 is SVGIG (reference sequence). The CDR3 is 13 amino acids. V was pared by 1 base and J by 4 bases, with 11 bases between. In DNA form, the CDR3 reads TGTGCCTGGAGTGGGGGAAATTGGTACGAGCAGTACTTC. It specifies CAWSGGNWYEQYF.

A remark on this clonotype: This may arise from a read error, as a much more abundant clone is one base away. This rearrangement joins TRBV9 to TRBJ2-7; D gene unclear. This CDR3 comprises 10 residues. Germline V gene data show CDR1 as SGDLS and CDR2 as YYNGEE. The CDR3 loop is CASSGNEQCF. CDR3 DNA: TGTGCCAGCAGCGGGAACGAGCAGTGCTTC.

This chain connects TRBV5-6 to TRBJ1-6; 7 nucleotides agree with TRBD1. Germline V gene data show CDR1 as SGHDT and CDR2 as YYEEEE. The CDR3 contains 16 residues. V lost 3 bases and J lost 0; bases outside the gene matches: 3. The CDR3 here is CASSSDRSSYNSPLHF. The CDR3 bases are TGTGCCAGCAGCTCGGACAGGAGCTCCTATAATTCACCCCTCCACTTT.

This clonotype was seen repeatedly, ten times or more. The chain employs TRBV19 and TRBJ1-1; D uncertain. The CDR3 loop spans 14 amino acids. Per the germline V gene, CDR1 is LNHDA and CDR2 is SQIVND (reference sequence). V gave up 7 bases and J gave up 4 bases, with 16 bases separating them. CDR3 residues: CASISYGLGTEAFF. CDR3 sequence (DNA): TGTGCCAGTATAAGCTACGGGCTCGGCACTGAAGCTTTCTTT.

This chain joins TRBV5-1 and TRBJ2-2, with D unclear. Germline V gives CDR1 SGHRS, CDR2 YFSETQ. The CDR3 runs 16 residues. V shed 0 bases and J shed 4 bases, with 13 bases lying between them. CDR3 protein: CASSLDSGRSTGELFF. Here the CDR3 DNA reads TGCGCCAGCAGCTTGGACTCGGGCCGCAGCACCGGGGAGCTGTTTTTT.

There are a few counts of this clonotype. CDR3 residues: CASSSGTNLGDTQYF. The CDR3, as DNA: TGTGCCAGCAGCTCCGGGACTAATCTGGGAGATACGCAGTATTTT. This chain uses TRBV5-6 with TRBJ2-3; 7 bases are a match to TRBD2. V lost 3 bases to trimming and J lost 5 bases; unmatched junction nucleotides: 9. The germline V gene encodes CDR1 SGHDT and CDR2 YYEEEE. The length of the CDR3 is 15 residues.

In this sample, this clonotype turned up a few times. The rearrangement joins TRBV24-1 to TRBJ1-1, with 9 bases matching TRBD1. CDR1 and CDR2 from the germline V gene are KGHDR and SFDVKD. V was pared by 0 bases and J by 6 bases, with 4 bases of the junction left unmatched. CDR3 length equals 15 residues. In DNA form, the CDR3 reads TGTGCCACCAGTGATTTGAAGACAGGGGGGCCTGAAGCTTTCTTT. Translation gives CATSDLKTGGPEAFF.